There are a few counts of the clone carrying this T cell receptor (beta chain). Its antigen remains unidentified. The CDR3 has 14 amino acids. Germline CDR1 and CDR2: MNHEY and SVGAGI. The V end lost 6 bases, the J end lost 3 bases, and 14 bases lay between the germline ends. Use of 60 Vbeta and 13 Jbeta primers characterized the PCR. Method: immunoSEQ multiplex PCR; TCRdb's copy keeps in-frame clones and lacks some. Of some 150,000 clones in the sample, roughly 80% are singletons; the top ten hold more than 3.5%. The source of the sample is a study of cytomegalovirus exposure and HLA in healthy donors. Study overall: Ancestry clustering placed 70% to 85% of a few hundred genotyped donors in the Caucasian-associated cluster.

General study points: Most TCR beta V segments were productive about 87% or about 30% of the time in an earlier analysis.

The gene calls are TRBV6-5 and TRBJ1-1; D possibly corresponds to TRBD1 (6 bases). This sequence was found in a woman aged 40 to 55 in good health and CMV-seropositive. The sample taken for sequencing was PBMCs. Here the CDR3 reads CASRTGQSYTEAFF. CDR3 DNA: TGTGCCAGCAGAACCGGACAGTCTTACACTGAAGCTTTCTTT.